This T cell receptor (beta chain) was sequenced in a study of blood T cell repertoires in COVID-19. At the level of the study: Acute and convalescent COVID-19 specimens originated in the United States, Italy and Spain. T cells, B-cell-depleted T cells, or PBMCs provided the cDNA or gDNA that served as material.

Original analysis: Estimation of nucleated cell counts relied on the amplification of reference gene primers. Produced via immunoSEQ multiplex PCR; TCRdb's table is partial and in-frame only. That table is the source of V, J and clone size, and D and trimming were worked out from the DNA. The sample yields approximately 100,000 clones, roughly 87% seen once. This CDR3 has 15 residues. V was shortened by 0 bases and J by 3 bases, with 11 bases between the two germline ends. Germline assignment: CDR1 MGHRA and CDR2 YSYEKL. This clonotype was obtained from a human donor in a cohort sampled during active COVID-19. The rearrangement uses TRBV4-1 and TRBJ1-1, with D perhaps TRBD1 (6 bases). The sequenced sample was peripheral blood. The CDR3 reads CASSQELGADTEAFF. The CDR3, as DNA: TGCGCCAGCAGCCAAGAATTGGGGGCTGACACTGAAGCTTTCTTT.